These 24 T cell receptor beta chains were all obtained from the same sample, sequenced in a study of STAT5B mutations in CD4+ large granular lymphocyte leukemia. The repertoire was sequenced with immunoSEQ multiplex PCR; TCRdb's copy has only in-frame clones and lacks some. Among 20,000 to 25,000 clones, 79% were seen once, and the ten largest hold roughly 0.4%. Sequencing used CD4+ T cells from blood buffy coats. The receptor set was obtained from a human donor in good health.

Only one count was recorded for this clone. The CDR3 DNA sequence: TGTGCCAGCAGCCCGGGGACGGGATACAGTACAGATACGCAGTATTTT. Protein: CASSPGTGYSTDTQYF. The chain couples TRBV5-6 to TRBJ2-3; D could derive from TRBD1 or TRBD2 (5 bases each). Between the trimmed V and J ends, which lost 4 bases and 3 bases, there was a span of 18 bases. The CDR3 contains 16 residues. Germline V lookup: CDR1 SGHDT, CDR2 YYEEEE.

The V gene is TRBV2, the J gene TRBJ1-4; the D gene is possibly TRBD1 (6 bases). The germline CDR1 and CDR2 sequences are SNHLY and FYNNEI. Trimming pared 4 bases from V and 4 bases from J, leaving 16 bases between. The CDR3 is 16 residues long. The CDR3, as DNA: TGTGCCAGCAGTGGAGGGGGTACAGGACGTAATGAAAAACTGTTTTTT. Its translation is CASSGGGTGRNEKLFF.

This clone was observed once. This sequence joins TRBV5-6 and TRBJ1-2; the D is unclear. CDR3 length: 13 residues. Trimming removed 4 bases from V and 1 base from J, with 8 bases in between. The germline gives CDR1 SGHDT, CDR2 YYEEEE. The CDR3 spells CASSRAFNYGYTF. The CDR3 DNA follows: TGTGCCAGCAGCCGCGCATTTAACTATGGCTACACCTTC.

CDR3 in amino acids: CAWTAGQGARTEAFF. The CDR3 DNA is TGTGCCTGGACTGCGGGACAGGGGGCGCGTACTGAAGCTTTCTTT. V and J are TRBV30 and TRBJ1-1, with 12 bases matching TRBD1. CDR1 is GTSNPN and CDR2 is SVGIG in the germline V gene (reference sequence). The CDR3 sequence is 15 residues long. The ends lost 4 bases at V and 5 bases at J; junction bases unmatched: 8.

A few counts support this clone. The rearrangement uses TRBV25-1 and TRBJ1-1; no reliable D call. CDR1 is MGHDK, CDR2 SYGVNS, per germline. Trimming left V 8 bases short and J 5 bases short, with 6 bases between. The length of the CDR3 is 10 residues. The CDR3 nucleotides are TGTGCCAGCTCGGGTACTGAAGCTTTCTTT. This translates into CASSGTEAFF. Drawing the rest from reference TRBV25-1 and TRBJ1-1, the complete variable domain is EADIYQTPRYLVIGTGKKITLECSQTMGHDKMYWYQQDPGMELHLIHYSYGVNSTEKGDLSSESTVSRIRTEHFPLTLESARPSHTSQYLCASSGTEAFFGQGTRLTVV.

The V call is TRBV11-3, the J call TRBJ2-4; 7 bases fit TRBD2. Germline trimming cut 3 bases from V and 8 bases from J; bases unmatched to any gene: 4. Looked up from germline, CDR1 is SGHNT and CDR2 is YENEEA. CDR3 length equals 13 residues. The CDR3 here is CASSFSGKDIQYF. CDR3 sequence (DNA): TGTGCCAGCAGCTTCAGCGGGAAAGACATTCAGTACTTC.

The table lists this clone with a few counts. The J gene is TRBJ1-1, the V gene TRBV25-1; 8 nucleotides align to TRBD1. The CDR3 length is 14 residues. Trimming cost V 6 bases and J 0 bases; bases outside gene matches: 3. The germline V gene encodes CDR1 MGHDK and CDR2 SYGVNS. The CDR3 sequence is CASRGDRLNTEAFF. DNA for the CDR3: TGTGCCAGCAGGGGGGACAGGTTGAACACTGAAGCTTTCTTT.

This clone was detected a few times. V gene TRBV2 combines with J gene TRBJ2-7; possible D gene TRBD1, 6 bases. The CDR3 sequence is 16 residues long. Per germline, CDR1 SNHLY and CDR2 FYNNEI. V lost 6 bases, J lost 1 base, and 19 bases lay in between. CDR3 region: CASSRTGLPASYEQYF. In nucleotides, the CDR3 is TGTGCCAGCAGCCGAACAGGGCTCCCTGCATCCTACGAGCAGTACTTC. The full variable domain, completed using reference TRBV2 and TRBJ2-7, is EPEVTQTPSHQVTQMGQEVILRCVPISNHLYFYWYRQILGQKVEFLVSFYNNEISEKSEIFDDQFSVERPDGSNFTLKIRSTKLEDSAMYFCASSRTGLPASYEQYFGPGTRLTVT.

The chain links TRBV6-4 to TRBJ1-1; D is ambiguous. This CDR3 is built from 14 residues. V shed 0 bases and J shed 4 bases, with 9 bases lying between them. Germline lookup yields CDR1 MRHNA and CDR2 SNTAGT. The CDR3 sequence is CASSDSSYGTEAFF. CDR3 DNA: TGTGCCAGCAGTGACTCGTCGTATGGCACTGAAGCTTTCTTT.

The V call is TRBV7-9, the J call TRBJ2-3, with D maybe TRBD2 (6 bases). V lost 3 bases to trimming and J lost 4 bases, with 11 bases between them. CDR1 and CDR2 from the germline V gene are SEHNR and FQNEAQ (reference sequence). The CDR3 runs to 14 residues. In nucleotides, the CDR3 is TGTGCCAGCAGCTTCCGGGACTCGCCAGATACGCAGTATTTT. It translates to CASSFRDSPDTQYF.

There are a few counts of this clone. As DNA, the CDR3 is TGTGCCAGCAGTCCGTTCGGGGGCCCTACCTATGGCTACACCTTC. Protein sequence: CASSPFGGPTYGYTF. The V gene is TRBV27, the J gene TRBJ1-2; the D gene is possibly TRBD1 (6 bases). V dropped 5 bases and J dropped 4 bases, with 17 bases sitting between them. The CDR3 loop spans 15 amino acids. Per the germline V gene, CDR1 is MNHEY and CDR2 is SMNVEV (reference sequence).

This chain connects TRBV2 to TRBJ2-3, with 8 bases matching TRBD1. J was trimmed by 2 bases and V by 7 bases; bases with no gene match: 5. Germline CDR1 reads SNHLY; CDR2 reads FYNNEI. The CDR3 consists of 14 residues. This chain's CDR3 is CASKTGQATDTQYF. The CDR3 coding sequence is TGTGCCAGCAAAACGGGACAGGCCACAGATACGCAGTATTTT.

The rearrangement joins TRBV6-5 to TRBJ2-6; D is unresolved. The V end lost 2 bases, the J end lost 0 bases, and 8 bases lay between the germline ends. There are 16 residues in the CDR3. The germline gives CDR1 MNHEY, CDR2 SVGAGI. The CDR3 spells CASSYQESSGANVLTF. DNA of the CDR3: TGTGCCAGCAGTTACCAGGAGAGCTCTGGGGCCAACGTCCTGACTTTC.

The chain combines TRBV29-1 with TRBJ2-3; D perhaps matches TRBD1 (5 bases). This CDR3 is 14 amino acids long. Looked up from germline, CDR1 is SQVTM and CDR2 is ANQGSEA. The V end was cut by 4 bases, the J end by 0 bases, with 11 bases between. The CDR3 region is CSVVLTDSTDTQYF. CDR3 DNA: TGCAGCGTTGTCCTGACAGATAGCACAGATACGCAGTATTTT.

The gene calls are TRBV5-4 and TRBJ2-7; 7 bases are shared with TRBD2. Germline CDR1 and CDR2: SGHNT and YYREEE (reference sequence). This CDR3 has 14 amino acids. V was pared by 3 bases and J by 2 bases, with 5 bases of the junction left unmatched. The DNA of the CDR3 is TGTGCCAGCAGCTCGGGCGGGAGTACCTACGAGCAGTACTTC. Amino acids: CASSSGGSTYEQYF. Full variable domain (outside the CDR3, taken from reference TRBV5-4 and TRBJ2-7): ETGVTQSPTHLIKTRGQQVTLRCSSQSGHNTVSWYQQALGQGPQFIFQYYREEENGRGNFPPRFSGLQFPNYSSELNVNALELDDSALYLCASSSGGSTYEQYFGPGTRLTVT.

The rearrangement uses TRBV11-2 and TRBJ1-1; maybe TRBD1 (6 bases). Germline values: CDR1 SGHAT, CDR2 FQNNGV. The V end lost 7 bases, the J end lost 4 bases, and 16 bases lay between the germline ends. The CDR3 is made up of 14 amino acids. CDR3 sequence: CASILTGPSTEAFF. As DNA, the CDR3 is TGTGCCAGCATCCTAACAGGGCCGAGCACTGAAGCTTTCTTT. The whole variable domain, filled in from reference TRBV11-2 and TRBJ1-1, reads EAGVAQSPRYKIIEKRQSVAFWCNPISGHATLYWYQQILGQGPKLLIQFQNNGVVDDSQLPKDRFSAERLKGVDSTLKIQPAKLEDSAVYLCASILTGPSTEAFFGQGTRLTVV.

The CDR3: CATRTGPTAVYGYTF. CDR3 coding DNA: TGTGCCACCAGGACAGGTCCGACAGCTGTCTATGGCTACACCTTC. The J gene is TRBJ1-2, the V gene TRBV6-5, with TRBD1 matching 7 bases. The germline gives CDR1 MNHEY, CDR2 SVGAGI. The trim removed 10 bases at V and 4 bases at J, leaving 15 bases unmatched. The CDR3 sequence is 15 residues long.

V gene TRBV7-2 combines with J gene TRBJ2-5; D unresolved. The CDR3 runs to 13 residues. V was clipped by 1 base and J by 5 bases, with 8 bases between them. Germline V lookup: CDR1 SGHTA, CDR2 FQGNSA. CDR3 sequence reads: CASSLGVSETQYF. For the CDR3, the DNA is TGTGCCAGCAGCTTAGGGGTTTCGGAGACCCAGTACTTC.

The rearrangement uses TRBV4-1 and TRBJ2-7; perhaps TRBD1 as D (5 bases). The germline gives CDR1 MGHRA, CDR2 YSYEKL. V was pared by 0 bases and J by 4 bases, with 13 bases between. CDR3 size: 15 residues. CDR3 DNA sequence: TGCGCCAGCAGCCAAGATGGGGCAGGGCGTTACGAGCAGTACTTC. As protein: CASSQDGAGRYEQYF.

V usage is TRBV6-5 and J usage is TRBJ2-5; D uncertain. Germline values: CDR1 MNHEY, CDR2 SVGAGI. V shed 0 bases and J shed 1 base, with 0 bases lying between them. The CDR3 spans 12 residues. CDR3 sequence (DNA): TGTGCCAGCAGTTACTCCCAAGAGACCCAGTACTTC. Protein: CASSYSQETQYF.

This clone has a handful of counts. This chain uses TRBV2 with TRBJ1-2, with 9 bases matching TRBD1. The CDR3 extends over 15 amino acids. The junction had 6 bases not matched to a gene; V was cut back by 3 bases and J by 4 bases. Per germline, CDR1 SNHLY and CDR2 FYNNEI. CDR3 sequence (DNA): TGTGCCAGCAGTGATTCGACAGGGGGAGGCTATGGCTACACCTTC. As protein: CASSDSTGGGYGYTF.

A single count supports this clone. V usage is TRBV15 and J usage is TRBJ2-2; 8 bases are shared with TRBD2. J lost 5 bases, V lost 6 bases, and 8 bases had no gene match. The germline gives CDR1 LNHNV, CDR2 YYDKDF (reference sequence). The CDR3 extends over 15 amino acids. Written as DNA, the CDR3 is TGTGCCACCAGTCCACGGCGGGGGGTGACCGGGGAGCTGTTTTTT. This codes for CATSPRRGVTGELFF.

The chain combines TRBV10-3 with TRBJ2-2, with 9 nucleotides matching TRBD2. Germline V gives CDR1 ENHRY, CDR2 SYGVKD. CDR3 size: 15 residues. The V gene end was trimmed by 11 bases and the J gene end by 6 bases; junction bases not matched to a gene: 13. CDR3 residues: CAPSGLAGLAGELFF. CDR3 nucleotides: TGTGCCCCGAGCGGTCTAGCGGGATTAGCCGGGGAGCTGTTTTTT.

The CDR3 region has the DNA TGTGCCAGCAGTACGGGACAGGGTAACTACGAGCAGTACTTC. It translates to CASSTGQGNYEQYF. The chain carries TRBV6-5 and TRBJ2-7; 9 positions agree with TRBD1. Trimming cost V 5 bases and J 3 bases; bases outside gene matches: 5. CDR1 and CDR2 (germline): MNHEY, SVGAGI. This CDR3 spans 14 amino acids.